This is a list of T cell receptor beta chains from one sample in a study of blood T cell repertoires in COVID-19. Assay used: immunoSEQ multiplex PCR; TCRdb lists only in-frame clones, some missing. Of over 65,000 clones detected, around four fifths appear once; the ten largest clones hold 15% to 20%. The sequencing input was peripheral blood. The receptor set was obtained from a man aged 80 or over with active or convalescent COVID-19. Both conserved end residues are part of each CDR3. A D gene is named only where the DNA matches it firmly. Clone size is given for some rows only: seen once, a few or many times, or a class if the clone is expanded.

D gene	J gene	clone size	V gene	CDR3 DNA	CDR3 protein
TRBD2	TRBJ2-1	once	TRBV7-2	TGTGCCAGCAGCAATGGACTAGCGGGCCTCAATGAGCAGTTCTTC	CASSNGLAGLNEQFF
TRBD1	TRBJ1-2	once	TRBV6-1	TGTGCCAGCAGTGTAGCGACAGGGCTTGCTTATGGCTACACCTTC	CASSVATGLAYGYTF
.	TRBJ1-1	.	TRBV19	TGTGCCAGTACCCAGGACAGCTTGAACACTGAAGCTTTCTTT	CASTQDSLNTEAFF
.	TRBJ1-5	.	TRBV28	TGTGCCAGCAGTTTCAACAGAGATAGCAATCAGCCCCAGCATTTT	CASSFNRDSNQPQHF
TRBD2	TRBJ2-3	.	TRBV5-1	TGCGCCAGCAGCTTGGTGTTAGCGGGAGACACAGATACGCAGTATTTT	CASSLVLAGDTDTQYF
.	TRBJ1-1	.	TRBV7-2	TGTGCCAGCAGCTTAAGTCAGGGGCGCACTGAAGCTTTCTTT	CASSLSQGRTEAFF
.	TRBJ1-5	once	TRBV2	TGTGCCAGCAATCTCGGGCAGGGGAACTTTCAGCCCCAGCATTTT	CASNLGQGNFQPQHF
TRBD2	TRBJ2-1	.	TRBV6-1	TGTGCATCCGGGACTAGCGTCAATGAGCAGTTCTTC	CASGTSVNEQFF
.	TRBJ1-3	.	TRBV5-1	TGCGCCAGCAGCCCATTTAGCTCTGGAAACACCATATATTTT	CASSPFSSGNTIYF
TRBD2	TRBJ2-4	.	TRBV6-5	TGTGCCAGCCGGGAGGGACCCATCAAAAACATTCAGTACTTC	CASREGPIKNIQYF
.	TRBJ1-2	.	TRBV14	TGTGCCAGCAGCCTCCGGGGGGTGCCGCTCGTTGGCTACACCTTC	CASSLRGVPLVGYTF
.	TRBJ1-1	.	TRBV28	TGTGCCAGCAGTTTACAGGGGAACACTGAAGCTTTCTTT	CASSLQGNTEAFF
.	TRBJ1-4	once	TRBV10-3	TGTGCCATCAGTGAGGCGACAGGTATCGGTGAAAAACTGTTTTTT	CAISEATGIGEKLFF
TRBD1	TRBJ2-2	.	TRBV6-6	TGTGCCAGCAGTCCGGGACAGGGGAGGGACACCGGGGAGCTGTTTTTT	CASSPGQGRDTGELFF
.	TRBJ1-5	.	TRBV2	TGTGCCAGCCAGTCCCAGACTAATCAGCCCCAGCATTTT	CASQSQTNQPQHF
.	TRBJ1-1	.	TRBV5-1	TGCGCCAGCACCCCCGCGGGGGGAAGGACTGAAGCTTTCTTT	CASTPAGGRTEAFF
TRBD1	TRBJ2-5	.	TRBV6-5	TGTGCCAGCAGTTACAGGGGGCGACAAGAGACCCAGTACTTC	CASSYRGRQETQYF
.	TRBJ2-3	.	TRBV29-1	TGCAGCGTTGACCCCCCGAGTGGGCAGGGTCTCACAGATACGCAGTATTTT	CSVDPPSGQGLTDTQYF